This TCR beta chain is from a study of blood T cell repertoires in COVID-19. Study in general: PBMCs, B-cell-depleted T cells, or T cells provided the cDNA or gDNA that made up the material.

Original analysis: Reference gene primer amplification gave nucleated cell count estimates. The repertoire was sequenced with immunoSEQ multiplex PCR; TCRdb's copy has only in-frame clones and lacks some. V, J and clone size reflect that table, while D and trimming were determined from the DNA. The sample has 90,000 to 120,000 clones, more than 90% seen once. V shed 0 bases, J shed 3 bases, and the junction held 5 bases outside the gene matches. Per germline, CDR1 SGHRS and CDR2 YFSETQ. The CDR3 spans 15 residues. Specimen: peripheral blood. The clonotype was recovered from a man in his 70s with acute or convalescent COVID-19. V usage is TRBV5-1 and J usage is TRBJ1-1, with 7 bases matching TRBD1. The CDR3 nucleotides are TGCGCCAGCAGCTTGGATCCAACAGGGGACACTGAAGCTTTCTTT. Amino acid sequence: CASSLDPTGDTEAFF. Combining the CDR3 with reference TRBV5-1 and TRBJ1-1 gives the whole variable domain KAGVTQTPRYLIKTRGQQVTLSCSPISGHRSVSWYQQTPGQGLQFLFEYFSETQRNKGNFPGRFSGRQFSNSRSEMNVSTLELGDSALYLCASSLDPTGDTEAFFGQGTRLTVV.